This T cell receptor beta chain was profiled in a study of blood T cells in healthy people across ages. Worth noting for this clonotype: The antigen remains unidentified. An end of the junction differs from the germline gene, which may be a read error.

A sample-barcoded 5' primer and a J-beta primer mix were used in a second PCR of roughly 6 to 11 cycles. TCRdb reprocessed the 5' RACE reads via MiXCR and lists one record per CDR3 protein. The sample gives hundreds of thousands of distinct CDR3 sequences, 58% of which show up once; 30% to 40% is in the top ten. Donors ranged from roughly 6 to 90 years old and were healthy Caucasians in Russia. CDR3 length equals 15 residues. Per germline, CDR1 LNHNV and CDR2 YYDKDF (reference sequence). Study findings and constraints: In the absence of known donor CMV status, changes in expanded clonotypes were possibly confounded. Strongly correlated with naive T cell percentage was TCR beta diversity.

The receptor was derived from a man between 60 and 70 years old in good health. The gene calls are TRBV15 and TRBJ1-5; the D gene is possibly TRBD1 (5 bases). Sequences were obtained from blood. The CDR3, as DNA: TGTGCCACCTGCAGAGATCGGGGGTTTGGACAGCCCCAGCATTTT. Translating gives CATCRDRGFGQPQHF.